One sample yielded the 18 T cell receptor beta chains listed below, sequenced in a study of blood T cell repertoires in COVID-19. The table came from immunoSEQ multiplex PCR; TCRdb's copy has only in-frame clones and leaves some out. The data hold about 50,000 clones, with roughly 91% observed a single time. Sequenced sample: peripheral blood. These receptors originate from a man aged 80 or over with active or convalescent COVID-19.

The chain has TRBV9 and TRBJ2-2; TRBD2 aligns across 9 bases. This CDR3 contains 16 residues. Trimming removed 3 bases from V and 3 bases from J; junction bases left unmatched: 6. Germline CDR1 SGDLS, CDR2 YYNGEE. CDR3 sequence (DNA): TGTGCCAGCAGCGCTTTTAGCGGGGGTGACACCGGGGAGCTGTTTTTT. Translating it yields CASSAFSGGDTGELFF.

The J gene is TRBJ1-5, the V gene TRBV29-1; D unresolved. CDR1 is SQVTM and CDR2 is ANQGSEA in the germline V gene. CDR3 length: 13 amino acids. Trimming took 6 bases from V and 3 from J, leaving 12 bases between them. The CDR3 DNA follows: TGCAGCGTCCGCGGCAGTATCAATCAGCCCCAGCATTTT. It yields the protein CSVRGSINQPQHF.

The V call is TRBV5-6, the J call TRBJ2-2, with TRBD1 identical over 11 bases. The V segment lost 3 bases and the J segment 7 bases; nucleotides outside the gene matches: 8. The CDR3 consists of 16 residues. Germline CDR1 and CDR2: SGHDT and YYEEEE. The CDR3 sequence is CASSYLGQGAFGELFF. For the CDR3, the DNA is TGTGCCAGCAGCTACCTCGGACAGGGGGCGTTCGGGGAGCTGTTTTTT.

In this sample, this clone turned up once. This chain joins TRBV5-4 and TRBJ2-1, with 12 bases that match TRBD2. The CDR3 runs 17 residues. Trimming took 0 bases from V and 3 from J; bases not matched to a gene: 4. Germline CDR1 SGHNT, CDR2 YYREEE (reference sequence). CDR3: CASSLGSSGGVYNEQFF. For the CDR3, the DNA is TGTGCCAGCAGCTTGGGTTCTAGCGGGGGGGTCTACAATGAGCAGTTCTTC.

This rearrangement joins TRBV18 to TRBJ1-1, with 11 bases lining up with TRBD1. Germline CDR1 and CDR2: KGHSH and LQKENI. The CDR3 loop spans 17 amino acids. Losses at the gene ends were 0 bases for V and 5 bases for J; bases not matched to a gene: 8. CDR3 region: CASSPPGQGVIGTEAFF. The CDR3 region has the DNA TGTGCCAGCTCACCACCGGGACAGGGGGTTATAGGGACTGAAGCTTTCTTT. Full variable domain (outside the CDR3, taken from reference TRBV18 and TRBJ1-1): NAGVMQNPRHLVRRRGQEARLRCSPMKGHSHVYWYRQLPEEGLKFMVYLQKENIIDESGMPKERFSAEFPKEGPSILRIQQVVRGDSAAYFCASSPPGQGVIGTEAFFGQGTRLTVV.

The gene calls are TRBV10-1 and TRBJ2-1; 8 bases map to TRBD1. Trimming cost V 8 bases and J 12 bases; bases outside gene matches: 9. The CDR3 extends over 12 amino acids. Germline loops: CDR1 WNHNN, CDR2 SYGVQD (reference sequence). The CDR3: CASGQGTLGQFF. The CDR3 DNA reads TGCGCCAGCGGACAGGGTACGCTCGGGCAGTTCTTC.

The chain couples TRBV29-1 to TRBJ2-7, with a possible D match to TRBD1 (7 bases). With 1 base removed from V and 7 bases from J, the gap between germline ends came to 20 bases. The CDR3 loop spans 15 amino acids. Germline CDR1 and CDR2: SQVTM and ANQGSEA. CDR3 in DNA: TGCAGCGTTGAAGTTCGAAAAGGGGGCGCGGGGGAGCAGTACTTC. Protein product: CSVEVRKGGAGEQYF.

The chain employs TRBV4-1 and TRBJ2-1; 10 bases map to TRBD2. CDR1 is MGHRA and CDR2 is YSYEKL in the germline V gene. V gave up 1 base and J gave up 0 bases; unmatched junction bases: 9. CDR3 length: 19 residues. The CDR3 sequence is CASSQVASGGGSSYNEQFF. The CDR3 DNA is TGCGCCAGCAGCCAAGTTGCGAGCGGGGGGGGGAGCTCCTACAATGAGCAGTTCTTC.

The DNA of the CDR3 is TGTGCCAGCAGCTTAGACCGGGGGGCCTCCTACAATGAGCAGTTCTTC. Amino acids: CASSLDRGASYNEQFF. The chain uses TRBV7-7 and TRBJ2-1; tentatively, D is TRBD2 (7 bases). With 1 base removed from V and 0 bases from J, the gap between germline ends came to 10 bases. Germline loops: CDR1 SSHAT, CDR2 FNYEAQ (reference sequence). This CDR3 is 16 amino acids long. The complete variable domain, with remaining parts taken from reference TRBV7-7 and TRBJ2-1, reads GAGVSQSPRYKVTKRGQDVTLRCDPISSHATLYWYQQALGQGPEFLTYFNYEAQPDKSGLPSDRFSAERPEGSISTLTIQRTEQRDSAMYRCASSLDRGASYNEQFFGPGTRLTVL.

J is TRBJ1-2 and V is TRBV28; a weak D match, TRBD1 (6 bases). Germline V gene data show CDR1 as MDHEN and CDR2 as SYDVKM. Trimming left V 3 bases short and J 8 bases short, with 16 bases between. The CDR3 covers 14 residues. CDR3 in DNA: TGTGCCAGCAGTTTTTTCCAGGGGAGAGAGGGCTACACCTTC. The encoded protein is CASSFFQGREGYTF.

The chain joins TRBV28 to TRBJ2-7; a weak D match, TRBD1 (5 bases). The V end lost 1 base, the J end lost 4 bases, and 5 bases lay between the germline ends. Germline V gene sequence: CDR1 MDHEN, CDR2 SYDVKM. The CDR3 sequence is 12 residues long. The CDR3 DNA reads as TGTGCCAGCAGTTTATCAGGGTACGAGCAGTACTTC. The encoded protein is CASSLSGYEQYF.

The sample holds one count of this clone. The chain couples TRBV7-2 to TRBJ2-7, with 10 bases that match TRBD2. With 1 base clipped from V and 3 bases from J, the junction kept 0 bases outside the gene matches. This CDR3 contains 14 residues. Germline lookup yields CDR1 SGHTA and CDR2 FQGNSA. The CDR3 region is CASSLERGGYEQYF. The CDR3 region has the DNA TGTGCCAGCAGCTTAGAGCGGGGGGGCTACGAGCAGTACTTC.

The chain recombines TRBV30 with TRBJ1-6, with D perhaps matching TRBD1 (5 bases). CDR1 is GTSNPN and CDR2 is SVGIG in the germline V gene (reference sequence). The CDR3 is made up of 16 amino acids. Trimming pared 2 bases from V and 9 bases from J, leaving 20 bases between. CDR3 residues: CAWSLGWGSRVSPLHF. In DNA, the CDR3 is TGTGCCTGGAGTCTGGGGTGGGGCAGTCGAGTTTCACCCCTCCACTTT.

The chain joins TRBV9 to TRBJ2-5; D is possibly TRBD2 (5 bases). Per the germline V gene, CDR1 is SGDLS and CDR2 is YYNGEE. This CDR3 has 16 amino acids. V lost 0 bases to trimming and J lost 2 bases, with 14 bases between them. The chain's CDR3 is CASSVAAGGGQETQYF. Written as DNA, the CDR3 is TGTGCCAGCAGCGTAGCGGCAGGCGGAGGACAAGAGACCCAGTACTTC.

The chain uses TRBV7-2 and TRBJ2-7; the match to TRBD2 covers 7 bases. V shed 6 bases and J 1 base; nucleotides not matched to a gene: 3. The CDR3 extends over 13 amino acids. CDR1 SGHTA and CDR2 FQGNSA come from the germline V gene. CDR3 DNA sequence: TGTGCCAGCAGACTTAGCGGGTCCTACGAGCAGTACTTC. Amino acid sequence: CASRLSGSYEQYF.

The chain has TRBV11-2 and TRBJ2-1; 10 positions match TRBD2. The germline gives CDR1 SGHAT, CDR2 FQNNGV. This CDR3 is 15 amino acids long. The junction had 4 bases not matched to a gene; V was cut back by 1 base and J by 7 bases. The CDR3 nucleotides are TGTGCCAGCAGCTTAGGCGGGACTAGCGCGAATGAGCAGTTCTTC. Residues: CASSLGGTSANEQFF.

This chain joins TRBV5-4 and TRBJ2-7; 11 bases are shared with TRBD1. The J segment lost 3 bases and the V segment lost 4 bases, leaving 6 bases of the junction unmatched. CDR1 is SGHNT, CDR2 YYREEE, per germline (reference sequence). CDR3 size: 15 residues. In nucleotides, the CDR3 is TGTGCCAGCAGCGACATGGGACAGGGGGGCTACGAGCAGTACTTC. The encoded protein is CASSDMGQGGYEQYF.

V gene TRBV7-2 combines with J gene TRBJ2-3, with TRBD2 matching over 9 bases. J gave up 3 bases and V 1 base, and 11 bases lay outside the gene matches. Germline V gives CDR1 SGHTA, CDR2 FQGNSA. This CDR3 has 18 residues. CDR3 protein: CASSLVVGGGAGTDTQYF. In DNA form, the CDR3 reads TGTGCCAGCAGCTTAGTCGTAGGCGGGGGGGCCGGGACAGATACGCAGTATTTT.